The clone carrying this T cell receptor beta chain has just one count. These data are taken from a study of cytomegalovirus exposure and HLA in healthy donors. There are 16 residues in the CDR3. V lost 5 bases and J lost 4; bases outside the gene matches: 7. Germline lookup yields CDR1 LNHDA and CDR2 SQIVND (reference sequence). PCR primers comprised 60 Vbeta and 13 Jbeta primers. This table comes from immunoSEQ multiplex PCR, and its TCRdb copy is limited to in-frame clones, with some not included. Of just over 200,000 clones in the sample, approximately 85% are singletons; the top ten hold about 2.5%.

Input material: PBMCs. This sequence was found in a woman between 40 and 50 years old in good health and CMV-seronegative. This chain joins TRBV19 and TRBJ2-5, with TRBD2 matching 13 bases. Here the CDR3 DNA reads TGTGCCAGTAGTGTCGGACTAGCGGGAGTCGGAGAGACCCAGTACTTC. Its translation is CASSVGLAGVGETQYF.